This T cell receptor beta chain was sequenced for a study of T cells after yellow fever vaccination. Notes on the study in general: The secondary response peaked faster, at day 5 versus 15, but was weaker. The study re-detected most primary-vaccination clones after the booster (around 96% CD4, 88% CD8).

TCRdb re-derived calls from the 5' RACE reads in MiXCR, one entry per CDR3 protein. The sample holds around 310,000 distinct CDR3 sequences, 3.6% seen once. This clonotype showed up many times. The antigen remains undetermined. V dropped 3 bases and J dropped 7; count of bases not matched to a gene: 2. Germline-derived CDR1 and CDR2 are MNHEY and SVGAGI. This CDR3 comprises 13 residues. The TCR originated in a young man who received the YFV17D yellow fever vaccine. Source: PBMCs, taken on the day of the yellow fever booster vaccination. J is TRBJ2-1 and V is TRBV6-5; 8 bases fit TRBD2. The CDR3 DNA sequence: TGTGCCAGCAGTTATCGGGGGGGGAATGAGCAGTTCTTC. This encodes CASSYRGGNEQFF.